The next 20 T cell receptor beta chains were all read from a single sample in a study of blood T cell repertoires in COVID-19 (dated by TCRdb to 2019 to 2021). Library generation was performed with the immunoSEQ multiplex PCR assay. As stored in TCRdb, this immuneACCESS dataset retains in-frame rearrangements with V and J assigned. A fraction of the clones does not appear; measured against another copy, unresolved V genes explain less than half of the discrepancy, and the remainder lacks a known reason. This sample has more than 250,000 clones in its table, and approximately 87% of those were observed once. The ten largest make up under 5.5% of the sample. Sequencing used peripheral blood. The receptors were gathered from a man aged 60 to 69 who had recovered from COVID-19.

The chain has TRBV16 and TRBJ2-4; a weak D match, TRBD2 (7 bases). Trimming cost V 2 bases and J 8 bases, with 19 bases left between them. CDR3 length equals 16 residues. The germline CDR1 and CDR2 sequences are KGHSY and FQNENV. DNA of the CDR3: TGTGCCAGCAGCCAAGGGCCCGCGGGGGCCGGGGACATTCAGTACTTC. Translating it yields CASSQGPAGAGDIQYF. Full variable domain (outside the CDR3, taken from reference TRBV16 and TRBJ2-4): GEEVAQTPKHLVRGEGQKAKLYCAPIKGHSYVFWYQQVLKNEFKFLISFQNENVFDETGMPKERFSAKCLPNSPCSLEIQATKLEDSAVYFCASSQGPAGAGDIQYFGAGTRLSVL.

The chain joins TRBV2 to TRBJ1-2; D unresolved. The germline CDR1 and CDR2 sequences are SNHLY and FYNNEI. The CDR3 runs to 16 residues. The germline V and J ends were trimmed by 0 bases and 8 bases, with 19 bases remaining between them. Here the CDR3 reads CASSEALDWAGGGYTF. CDR3 nucleotides: TGTGCCAGCAGTGAAGCGCTTGATTGGGCAGGCGGGGGCTACACCTTC. The complete variable domain, with remaining parts taken from reference TRBV2 and TRBJ1-2, reads EPEVTQTPSHQVTQMGQEVILRCVPISNHLYFYWYRQILGQKVEFLVSFYNNEISEKSEIFDDQFSVERPDGSNFTLKIRSTKLEDSAMYFCASSEALDWAGGGYTFGSGTRLTVV.

This clone was counted only a few times. The chain recombines TRBV2 with TRBJ2-2; 10 bases match TRBD2. V gave up 6 bases and J gave up 4 bases; unmatched junction bases: 14. The CDR3 has 18 amino acids. Germline V gives CDR1 SNHLY, CDR2 FYNNEI. The CDR3 loop is CASSPPSGGPIGTGELFF. The CDR3 DNA reads TGTGCCAGCAGCCCTCCTAGCGGGGGACCTATCGGCACCGGGGAGCTGTTTTTT.

The genes are TRBV18 and TRBJ1-2; possibly TRBD1 for D (5 bases). From germline, CDR1 is KGHSH and CDR2 LQKENI. This CDR3 has 14 residues. V gave up 4 bases and J gave up 2 bases, with 11 bases separating them. The CDR3 coding sequence is TGTGCCAGCTCACGGGGAGGGGCAAACTATGGCTACACCTTC. It yields the protein CASSRGGANYGYTF.

This clone has only one observation. The rearrangement uses TRBV18 and TRBJ2-2; D is uncertain. The V gene lost 3 bases and the J gene lost 6 bases, with 11 bases spanning the gap. The CDR3 has 14 residues. The V gene's germline CDR1 is KGHSH and CDR2 LQKENI. CDR3 in DNA: TGTGCCAGCTCACCTGTCGAGATCGCCGGGGAGCTGTTTTTT. It encodes CASSPVEIAGELFF.

The chain joins TRBV5-1 to TRBJ2-5; 14 positions agree with TRBD2. V was clipped by 5 bases and J by 7 bases; unmatched bases: 10. The CDR3 length is 16 residues. Per germline, CDR1 SGHRS and CDR2 YFSETQ. CDR3 DNA sequence: TGCGCCAGCAGTGGGGGACTAGCGGGGGCTGCGGGGACCCAGTACTTC. Translating gives CASSGGLAGAAGTQYF.

The chain joins TRBV7-8 to TRBJ2-3, with a possible D match to TRBD1 (5 bases). CDR1 and CDR2 (germline): SGHVS, FQNEAQ. The V gene lost 2 bases and the J gene lost 8 bases, with 14 bases spanning the gap. The CDR3 extends over 14 amino acids. The DNA of the CDR3 is TGTGCCAGCAGCTTATCAGGGCTCACGGGTACGCAGTATTTT. As protein: CASSLSGLTGTQYF. The full variable domain, its missing parts supplied by reference TRBV7-8 and TRBJ2-3, is GAGVSQSPRYKVAKRGQDVALRCDPISGHVSLFWYQQALGQGPEFLTYFQNEAQLDKSGLPSDRFFAERPEGSVSTLKIQRTQQEDSAVYLCASSLSGLTGTQYFGPGTRLTVL.

V is TRBV5-5 and J is TRBJ2-7, with D possibly matching TRBD2 (5 bases). The germline V gene encodes CDR1 SGHKS and CDR2 YYEKEE (reference sequence). This CDR3 is 15 amino acids long. Trimming pared 3 bases from V and 7 bases from J, leaving 20 bases between. The CDR3, as DNA: TGTGCCAGCAGCTCCTCCGGGATATCCCGCGGAGAGCAGTACTTC. Translating gives CASSSSGISRGEQYF.

About this clone itself: Germline is not matched at one junction end, which may reflect a read error. The chain links TRBV29-1 to TRBJ2-1; 7 nucleotides align to TRBD2. From germline, CDR1 is SQVTM and CDR2 ANQGSEA. CDR3 length equals 14 residues. CDR3 amino acids: CSAELATSYNEQFF. CDR3 DNA: TGCAGCGCTGAACTAGCGACCTCCTACAATGAGCAGTTCTTC.

The rearrangement uses TRBV5-1 and TRBJ2-1; D might be TRBD2 (6 bases). The germline V and J ends were trimmed by 4 bases and 5 bases, with 13 bases remaining between them. The germline V gene encodes CDR1 SGHRS and CDR2 YFSETQ. The CDR3 contains 14 residues. The CDR3 sequence: CASSVAGRNNEQFF. The CDR3 DNA follows: TGCGCCAGCAGCGTCGCGGGACGTAACAATGAGCAGTTCTTC.

This sequence joins TRBV5-1 and TRBJ1-1; D is unclear. V dropped 1 base and J dropped 0 bases, with 13 bases sitting between them. The CDR3 is 16 amino acids. The germline V gene has CDR1 SGHRS and CDR2 YFSETQ. Written as DNA, the CDR3 is TGCGCCAGCAGCTTGTTCGGGTTACCCTTGAACACTGAAGCTTTCTTT. Its translation is CASSLFGLPLNTEAFF.

The chain joins TRBV4-1 to TRBJ2-2, with 10 nucleotides matching TRBD2. The CDR3 runs to 16 residues. V lost 3 bases to trimming and J lost 5 bases; unmatched junction nucleotides: 6. Looked up from germline, CDR1 is MGHRA and CDR2 is YSYEKL. CDR3 amino acids: CASSHLAGVATGELFF. CDR3 sequence (DNA): TGCGCCAGCAGCCACCTAGCGGGAGTCGCTACCGGGGAGCTGTTTTTT.

The chain recombines TRBV9 with TRBJ2-6, with D possibly matching TRBD2 (6 bases). The CDR3 extends over 16 amino acids. Germline V gives CDR1 SGDLS, CDR2 YYNGEE. The V end was cut by 1 base, the J end by 0 bases, with 8 bases between. CDR3 sequence (DNA): TGTGCCAGCAGCGTAAGGAGGGACTCTGGGGCCAACGTCCTGACTTTC. This encodes CASSVRRDSGANVLTF.

This chain joins TRBV7-2 and TRBJ2-1; TRBD2 is a possible D gene (6 bases). Trimming took off 2 bases at V and 4 bases at J, with 15 bases between the two ends. The CDR3 extends over 16 amino acids. Germline V CDR1 and CDR2: SGHTA, FQGNSA. The CDR3 DNA sequence: TGTGCCAGCAGCTTAAGGTTGGCGGGGCTATACAATGAGCAGTTCTTC. Protein: CASSLRLAGLYNEQFF.

The genes are TRBV7-9 and TRBJ2-1; the match to TRBD2 covers 11 bases. V shed 5 bases, J shed 6 bases, and the junction held 12 bases outside the gene matches. Germline-derived CDR1 and CDR2 are SEHNR and FQNEAQ (reference sequence). The CDR3 extends over 17 amino acids. The CDR3 here is CASSPGTSGTRRNEQFF. The DNA for the CDR3 is TGTGCCAGCAGCCCGGGGACTAGCGGAACCCGGCGCAATGAGCAGTTCTTC.

This clone was seen more than once but under ten times. This sequence joins TRBV5-1 and TRBJ2-7; 7 bases map to TRBD1. CDR1 and CDR2 (germline): SGHRS, YFSETQ. The CDR3 length is 14 residues. Losses at the gene ends were 4 bases for V and 2 bases for J; bases not matched to a gene: 6. As DNA, the CDR3 is TGCGCCAGCAGCCCTACGACAGGGACCTACGAGCAGTACTTC. It encodes CASSPTTGTYEQYF.

V usage is TRBV27 and J usage is TRBJ2-3; 15 nucleotides agree with TRBD2. Unmatched junction bases numbered 6, after V lost 2 bases and J lost 3 bases. This CDR3 contains 18 residues. The germline V gene has CDR1 MNHEY and CDR2 SMNVEV (reference sequence). The DNA for the CDR3 is TGTGCCAGCAGTTTAAAGGGACTAGCGGGAGGTAGGACAGATACGCAGTATTTT. Its translation is CASSLKGLAGGRTDTQYF.

The CDR3 sequence is CASSERASGSWPYEQYF. The CDR3 DNA sequence: TGTGCCAGCAGTGAAAGGGCTAGCGGGAGTTGGCCCTACGAGCAGTACTTC. The chain joins TRBV6-1 to TRBJ2-7, with TRBD2 matching over 10 bases. Per the germline V gene, CDR1 is MNHNS and CDR2 is SASEGT. CDR3 length: 17 amino acids. Trimming took 2 bases from V and 2 from J; bases not matched to a gene: 9.

This sequence joins TRBV28 and TRBJ1-2; D might be TRBD1 (5 bases). The V gene's germline CDR1 is MDHEN and CDR2 SYDVKM. The V end lost 5 bases, the J end lost 5 bases, and 9 bases lay between the germline ends. The CDR3 contains 12 residues. The DNA for the CDR3 is TGTGCCAGCAGTACAGGAACTTATGGCTACACCTTC. Translating gives CASSTGTYGYTF.

The chain links TRBV27 to TRBJ1-5; TRBD1 might be the D (5 bases). The ends were cut back, 1 base at V and 6 bases at J, with 10 bases in the middle. Germline V gene lookup returns CDR1 MNHEY and CDR2 SMNVEV (reference sequence). The CDR3 runs to 14 residues. The CDR3 loop reads CASSLWGEGQPQHF. CDR3 DNA sequence: TGTGCCAGCAGTTTATGGGGGGAGGGTCAGCCCCAGCATTTT.